Below, 8 T cell receptor beta chains from the same sample are listed, as sequenced in a study of regulatory T cells in long-lasting Graves disease. Arm-PCR of CDR3 regions and iRepertoire HTBI primers were used to build TCR beta libraries. TCRdb re-called the multiplex PCR reads with MiXCR, one entry per CDR3 protein. The sample has approximately 400,000 distinct CDR3 sequences; about 15% are singletons. The time point here: newly diagnosed GD, antithyroid drugs for less than 3 months. After RNA was extracted from PBMCs, the TCR library was made from it. These sequences were also reported in another study, on T cells in Graves' hyperthyroidism and ophthalmopathy.

The specimen comprised peripheral blood mononuclear cells (PBMCs), sampled at new diagnosis, from a patient treated with antithyroid drugs. These receptors all come from a woman aged 25 to 39 with Graves disease.

The chain uses TRBV6-1 and TRBJ1-4, with D hard to call. The CDR3 consists of 12 residues. The V end lost 2 bases, the J end lost 7 bases, and 5 bases lay between the germline ends. Looked up from germline, CDR1 is MNHNS and CDR2 is SASEGT. CDR3 in DNA: TGTGCCAGCAGTGAAAGCGGTGAAAAACTGTTTTTT. This encodes CASSESGEKLFF.

The sample holds a few counts of this clonotype. The rearrangement joins TRBV6-1 to TRBJ2-7; weak D call: TRBD2 (7 bases). Germline CDR1 reads MNHNS; CDR2 reads SASEGT. This CDR3 has 14 amino acids. Trimming removed 5 bases at V and 2 bases at J, with 13 bases between. Here the CDR3 DNA reads TGTGCCAGCAGTCCTAGCGGACAGACCTACGAGCAGTACTTC. Translated: CASSPSGQTYEQYF.

As for this clonotype: One base separates it from a far larger clone, so it is likely a read error. This chain uses TRBV28 with TRBJ2-5, with 10 bases that match TRBD2. The CDR3 covers 15 residues. J lost 11 bases, V lost 6 bases, and 15 bases had no gene match. CDR1 is MDHEN and CDR2 is SYDVKM in the germline V gene. CDR3 bases: TGTGCCAGCAGCCCAACTAGCGGGAAGGCGTATGAGCAGTACTTC. This translates into CASSPTSGKAYEQYF.

The genes are TRBV3-1 and TRBJ2-2; 8 nucleotides align to TRBD1. This CDR3 is 20 amino acids long. CDR1 and CDR2 (germline): LGHDT, YNNKEL (reference sequence). The trim removed 0 bases at V and 4 bases at J, leaving 16 bases unmatched. The CDR3 bases are TGTGCCAGCAGCCAAGATCGTTTAGGGACAGGAGTCTCGAGCACCGGGGAGCTGTTTTTT. Protein sequence: CASSQDRLGTGVSSTGELFF.

This clonotype was detected many times. This rearrangement joins TRBV11-2 to TRBJ2-7; 8 nucleotides agree with TRBD1. Germline V CDR1 and CDR2: SGHAT, FQNNGV. The CDR3 totals 15 residues. The J segment lost 4 bases and the V segment lost 4 bases, leaving 9 bases of the junction unmatched. Here the CDR3 reads CASSWGQDTGYEQYF. The DNA for the CDR3 is TGTGCCAGCAGCTGGGGACAGGATACCGGTTACGAGCAGTACTTC.

This clonotype appeared a few times. The chain has TRBV12-3 or TRBV12-4 and TRBJ2-2; 7 bases are shared with TRBD2. There are 14 residues in the CDR3. DNA for the CDR3: TGTGCGCAGTTGGGGGGGAACAAGACCGGGGAGCTGTTTTTT. Translation: CAQLGGNKTGELFF.

This chain joins TRBV19 and TRBJ2-5, with 8 bases fitting TRBD2. The ends lost 4 bases at V and 1 base at J; junction bases unmatched: 5. This CDR3 contains 15 residues. In germline, CDR1 is LNHDA, CDR2 SQIVND (reference sequence). The CDR3 protein is CASSKPSGLQETQYF. The CDR3 region has the DNA TGTGCCAGTAGTAAGCCTAGCGGGCTCCAAGAGACCCAGTACTTC.

This clonotype has at least ten counts. V usage is TRBV24-1 and J usage is TRBJ2-1, with D perhaps assigned TRBD1 or TRBD2 (5 bases each). The germline V gene has CDR1 KGHDR and CDR2 SFDVKD. Trimming shortened V by 4 bases and J by 10 bases, and 31 bases separated the two germline ends. This CDR3 has 19 residues. The CDR3 DNA is TGTGCCACCAGTGACCGAAGTGGGGATGGGACCAGATGGCCCCCCGAGCAGTTCTTC. As protein: CATSDRSGDGTRWPPEQFF.